What follows are 25 T cell receptor beta chains derived from one specimen sequenced in a study of blood T cell repertoires in COVID-19. This table comes from immunoSEQ multiplex PCR, and its TCRdb copy is limited to in-frame clones, with some not included. Of 55,000 to 70,000 clones listed, 85% to 90% are singletons. The sequencing sample was made of PBMCs or T cells enriched from blood (not recorded which). The receptor source for this set is a woman aged 40 to 50 who had recovered from COVID-19.

The chain carries TRBV4-1 and TRBJ2-1; D call uncertain. Germline V gene lookup returns CDR1 MGHRA and CDR2 YSYEKL. This CDR3 has 14 residues. Trimming removed 3 bases from V and 7 bases from J, with 13 bases in between. DNA for the CDR3: TGCGCCAGCAGCCACCCTGCTATAGCTAATGAGCAGTTCTTC. Translating it yields CASSHPAIANEQFF.

This rearrangement joins TRBV11-2 to TRBJ2-7; 9 bases align to TRBD2. Germline values: CDR1 SGHAT, CDR2 FQNNGV. V shed 4 bases, J shed 7 bases, and the junction held 8 bases outside the gene matches. This CDR3 is built from 14 residues. The CDR3 protein is CASSSGLAFGEQYF. The CDR3 DNA sequence: TGTGCCAGCAGCTCGGGACTAGCCTTTGGGGAGCAGTACTTC.

The chain links TRBV19 to TRBJ2-2; D may be TRBD2 (6 bases). Trimming stripped 1 base from V and 6 bases from J, with 9 bases between. The CDR3 has 14 amino acids. CDR1 and CDR2 from the germline V gene are LNHDA and SQIVND (reference sequence). This CDR3 reads CASSIVGGAGELFF. In DNA form, the CDR3 reads TGTGCCAGTAGTATAGTCGGCGGGGCCGGGGAGCTGTTTTTT. The entire variable domain, with the rest obtained from reference TRBV19 and TRBJ2-2, is as follows: DGGITQSPKYLFRKEGQNVTLSCEQNLNHDAMYWYRQDPGQGLRLIYYSQIVNDFQKGDIAEGYSVSREKKESFPLTVTSAQKNPTAFYLCASSIVGGAGELFFGEGSRLTVL.

This rearrangement joins TRBV5-1 to TRBJ2-7; D remains ambiguous. Germline V gene lookup returns CDR1 SGHRS and CDR2 YFSETQ. Trimming took 1 base from V and 4 from J, leaving 6 bases between them. The CDR3 spans 12 residues. The CDR3 spells CASSLTAYEQYF. Here the CDR3 DNA reads TGCGCCAGCAGCTTGACAGCTTACGAGCAGTACTTC.

The chain carries TRBV27 and TRBJ2-2; the D gene is possibly TRBD2 (7 bases). Germline V gene lookup returns CDR1 MNHEY and CDR2 SMNVEV (reference sequence). This CDR3 is 14 amino acids long. V was pared by 7 bases and J by 4 bases, with 13 bases between. This CDR3 is CASTNGGLTGELFF. In DNA, the CDR3 is TGTGCCAGCACCAACGGGGGGCTCACCGGGGAGCTGTTTTTT.

V usage is TRBV11-2 and J usage is TRBJ2-1; D is possibly TRBD1 (6 bases). Germline V CDR1 and CDR2: SGHAT, FQNNGV. There are 14 residues in the CDR3. The germline V and J ends were trimmed by 8 bases and 6 bases, with 17 bases remaining between them. The CDR3 nucleotides are TGTGCCAGCGGAAGTATACAGGGCTCCAATGAGCAGTTCTTC. Encoded protein: CASGSIQGSNEQFF.

The chain couples TRBV6-5 to TRBJ1-5, with 9 bases lining up with TRBD1. Germline CDR1 and CDR2: MNHEY and SVGAGI. The CDR3 loop spans 13 amino acids. Trimming took 6 bases from V and 5 from J; bases not matched to a gene: 2. The CDR3 is CASSGDRDQPQHF. CDR3 DNA sequence: TGTGCCAGCAGCGGGGACAGGGATCAGCCCCAGCATTTT.

The chain combines TRBV3-1 (or the pseudogene TRBV3-2) with TRBJ2-2; a possible D gene is TRBD2 (6 bases). The CDR3 contains 16 residues. The germline CDR1 and CDR2 sequences are LGHDT and YNNKEL (reference sequence). V was pared by 2 bases and J by 0 bases, with 10 bases between. The DNA of the CDR3 is TGTGCCAGCAGCCAACTTAGCGGCTCGAACACCGGGGAGCTGTTTTTT. Residues: CASSQLSGSNTGELFF.

The sample holds a few counts of this clone. The chain uses TRBV5-1 and TRBJ1-6; 7 bases map to TRBD1. After removal of 4 bases from V and 5 bases from J, the junction contained 9 bases not matched to a gene. The CDR3 runs 16 residues. The germline gives CDR1 SGHRS, CDR2 YFSETQ. CDR3 DNA sequence: TGCGCCAGCAGCCCTACAGGGGTTGGCGATAATTCACCCCTCCACTTT. Its protein product is CASSPTGVGDNSPLHF.

The genes are TRBV5-4 and TRBJ2-7; TRBD1 might be the D (7 bases). V lost 4 bases, J lost 0 bases, and 14 bases lay in between. The CDR3 consists of 15 residues. In germline, CDR1 is SGHNT, CDR2 YYREEE (reference sequence). The CDR3 sequence: CASSGGGLSSYEQYF. In DNA, the CDR3 is TGTGCCAGCAGCGGAGGGGGCCTGAGCTCCTACGAGCAGTACTTC. Combining the CDR3 with reference TRBV5-4 and TRBJ2-7 gives the whole variable domain ETGVTQSPTHLIKTRGQQVTLRCSSQSGHNTVSWYQQALGQGPQFIFQYYREEENGRGNFPPRFSGLQFPNYSSELNVNALELDDSALYLCASSGGGLSSYEQYFGPGTRLTVT.

The rearrangement uses TRBV18 and TRBJ1-2; D perhaps matches TRBD1 (5 bases). Trimming removed 5 bases from V and 4 bases from J, with 11 bases in between. Germline loops: CDR1 KGHSH, CDR2 LQKENI. The CDR3 has 13 residues. CDR3 DNA: TGTGCCAGCTCAATAGACAGTTCCTATGGCTACACCTTC. This encodes CASSIDSSYGYTF.

The chain is built from TRBV5-4 and TRBJ2-5, with D possibly matching TRBD2 (5 bases). CDR1 and CDR2 from the germline V gene are SGHNT and YYREEE (reference sequence). Trimming cost V 2 bases and J 5 bases, with 13 bases left between them. CDR3 size: 14 residues. CDR3 sequence: CASSLWSRGETQYF. The CDR3 DNA reads TGTGCCAGCAGCTTATGGTCTAGAGGGGAGACCCAGTACTTC.

The chain uses TRBV3-1 (or the pseudogene TRBV3-2) and TRBJ2-5; D possibly corresponds to TRBD1 (5 bases). CDR1 LGHDT and CDR2 YNNKEL come from the germline V gene (reference sequence). The CDR3 is 15 residues long. V was pared by 0 bases and J by 2 bases, with 10 bases between. This chain's CDR3 is CASSQDFQGQETQYF. The CDR3 region has the DNA TGTGCCAGCAGCCAAGATTTCCAGGGACAAGAGACCCAGTACTTC.

The CDR3 is CASIRGTDTEAFF. The CDR3 nucleotides read TGTGCCAGCATCAGGGGGACCGACACTGAAGCTTTCTTT. This chain links TRBV2 with TRBJ1-1, with TRBD1 matching 7 bases. There are 13 residues in the CDR3. V lost 7 bases, J lost 3 bases, and 5 bases stayed unmatched. The germline V gene has CDR1 SNHLY and CDR2 FYNNEI.

V usage is TRBV6-5 and J usage is TRBJ1-2; D not resolved. Germline lookup yields CDR1 MNHEY and CDR2 SVGAGI. The CDR3 loop spans 13 amino acids. V was cut by 1 base and J by 7 bases, with 10 bases left in between. The CDR3 nucleotides are TGTGCCAGCAGTTACTGGAGGGCGGCTGGCTACACCTTC. It codes for CASSYWRAAGYTF.

The chain recombines TRBV7-7 with TRBJ2-6; 12 bases align to TRBD1. The CDR3 length is 17 residues. Germline V gene sequence: CDR1 SSHAT, CDR2 FNYEAQ (reference sequence). The chain's CDR3 is CATGPGQGASGANVLTF. CDR3 nucleotide sequence: TGTGCTACCGGGCCGGGACAGGGGGCCTCTGGGGCCAACGTCCTGACTTTC. The full variable domain, with the rest looked up from reference TRBV7-7 and TRBJ2-6, is GAGVSQSPRYKVTKRGQDVTLRCDPISSHATLYWYQQALGQGPEFLTYFNYEAQPDKSGLPSDRFSAERPEGSISTLTIQRTEQRDSAMYRCATGPGQGASGANVLTFGAGSRLTVL.

The count of this clone is one. The chain has TRBV12-3 or TRBV12-4 and TRBJ1-5, with TRBD1 identical over 10 bases. CDR3 length equals 13 residues. Unmatched junction bases numbered 1, after V lost 6 bases and J lost 5 bases. CDR3 bases: TGTGCCAGCAGCGGGACAGGGGATCAGCCCCAGCATTTT. Translating it yields CASSGTGDQPQHF.

V usage is TRBV6-5 and J usage is TRBJ1-2; weak D call: TRBD1 (6 bases). CDR3 size: 16 residues. The germline V gene has CDR1 MNHEY and CDR2 SVGAGI. V lost 2 bases and J lost 0, with 13 bases in between. The CDR3: CASSYGQGLTNYGYTF. Here the CDR3 DNA reads TGTGCCAGCAGTTACGGGCAGGGGCTAACTAACTATGGCTACACCTTC.

The chain uses TRBV19 and TRBJ2-7; 9 nucleotides align to TRBD2. The CDR3 sequence is 13 residues long. CDR1 LNHDA and CDR2 SQIVND come from the germline V gene (reference sequence). The ends lost 7 bases at V and 3 bases at J; junction bases unmatched: 4. The CDR3 DNA reads TGTGCCAGTACCCCAGCGGGGGGCTACGAGCAGTACTTC. This encodes CASTPAGGYEQYF.

The rearrangement joins TRBV3-1 (or the pseudogene TRBV3-2) to TRBJ2-3; 10 nucleotides line up with TRBD2. Looked up from germline, CDR1 is LGHDT and CDR2 is YNNKEL (reference sequence). The CDR3 length is 18 residues. V gave up 0 bases and J gave up 2 bases; unmatched junction bases: 8. CDR3 bases: TGTGCCAGCAGCCAAGATCTAGCGGGGGACTCGCCCACAGATACGCAGTATTTT. Its protein is CASSQDLAGDSPTDTQYF.

The DNA for the CDR3 is TGTGCCAGCAGCCTATCGGGACAGATGAACACTGAAGCTTTCTTT. Amino acid sequence: CASSLSGQMNTEAFF. The gene calls are TRBV7-6 and TRBJ1-1; 7 bases are a match to TRBD1. The CDR3 is made up of 15 amino acids. CDR1 and CDR2 from the germline V gene are SGHVS and FNYEAQ. After removal of 5 bases from V and 0 bases from J, the junction contained 6 bases not matched to a gene.

V is TRBV6-5 and J is TRBJ1-1, with D possibly being TRBD1 (6 bases). Germline V gene data show CDR1 as MNHEY and CDR2 as SVGAGI. The CDR3 sequence is 15 residues long. The V gene lost 6 bases and the J gene lost 6 bases, with 20 bases spanning the gap. In DNA, the CDR3 is TGTGCCAGCAGACCCCCCCAGGGGTTGATCGCTGAAGCTTTCTTT. Its protein product is CASRPPQGLIAEAFF.

The chain carries TRBV4-1 and TRBJ1-2; 7 nucleotides align to TRBD1. Trimming at V came to 4 bases and at J to 8 bases, leaving 10 bases not matched to a gene. The CDR3 has 14 amino acids. Germline lookup yields CDR1 MGHRA and CDR2 YSYEKL. The CDR3 DNA is TGCGCCAGCAGCCCGACCCGGGACAGCCTGGGCTACACCTTC. Translating it yields CASSPTRDSLGYTF.

Only a few counts were recorded for this clone. The chain has TRBV9 and TRBJ2-7, with TRBD1 as a possible D gene (6 bases). Germline V gene data show CDR1 as SGDLS and CDR2 as YYNGEE. The length of the CDR3 is 16 residues. Trimming cost V 2 bases and J 4 bases, with 19 bases left between them. The CDR3 sequence: CASSVSGEDTFYEQYF. For the CDR3, the DNA is TGTGCCAGCAGCGTTTCAGGGGAAGACACTTTTTACGAGCAGTACTTC.

The chain combines TRBV19 with TRBJ1-6; 8 bases line up with TRBD1. Germline CDR1 and CDR2: LNHDA and SQIVND (reference sequence). The CDR3 is made up of 18 amino acids. After removal of 6 bases from V and 7 bases from J, the junction contained 17 bases not matched to a gene. The CDR3 loop is CASRRDRGRGDYNSPLHF. DNA for the CDR3: TGTGCCAGTAGACGTGACAGGGGTCGGGGGGATTACAATTCACCCCTCCACTTT. The whole variable domain, filled in from reference TRBV19 and TRBJ1-6, reads DGGITQSPKYLFRKEGQNVTLSCEQNLNHDAMYWYRQDPGQGLRLIYYSQIVNDFQKGDIAEGYSVSREKKESFPLTVTSAQKNPTAFYLCASRRDRGRGDYNSPLHFGNGTRLTVT.